This is a list of T cell receptor beta chains from one sample in a study of T cells in Graves' hyperthyroidism and ophthalmopathy. TCRdb passed the multiplex PCR reads through MiXCR, listing each CDR3 protein once. The sample contains about 600,000 distinct CDR3 sequences, roughly 15% of which appear only once. Sample: blood. Every receptor here comes from a woman between 40 and 50 years old with Graves' ophthalmopathy. CDR3s leave out the opening cysteine and the closing phenylalanine or tryptophan.

v_call cdr3_length cdr3_aa
TRBV29-1 10 SAGWLNTEAF
TRBV20-1 15 SARRRATSGRDNEQF
TRBV18 12 ASSSYAGGDEQF
TRBV11-2 13 ASSSADGGRETQY
TRBV27 12 ASSFGQVPSPLH
TRBV20-1 12 SARPDRGGEKLF
TRBV12-3/TRBV12-4 13 ASSGTGLITGELF
TRBV12-3/TRBV12-4 12 ASSYVGTNEKLF
TRBV3-1 13 ASSPAGISNQPQH
TRBV7-9 12 ASSLGQPTYGYT
TRBV28 10 ASTVMNYGYT
TRBV28 12 ASRRMASHEKLF
TRBV7-9 12 ASTKDRGTNEQF
TRBV19 12 ASSTTGRNTEAF
TRBV18 12 ASSPDSVNTEAF
TRBV28 11 ASSTSGANVLT
TRBV27 10 ASRTYTGELF
TRBV12-3/TRBV12-4 9 ASSARGEQF
TRBV10-3 11 AISQGNTGELF
TRBV3-1 10 ASSQGGITQY
TRBV18 11 ASSPESTDTQY
TRBV6-5 14 ASSYSSPGVLSPLH
TRBV7-2 14 ASSREGWRGETEAF
TRBV14 16 ASSPGRGLAWSPREQY
TRBV19 14 ASSPLRAPNTGELF
TRBV2 12 ASKFYRDGETQY
TRBV29-1 11 SVNGLAPKTQY
TRBV24-1 13 ATSDSKSSNQPQH
TRBV20-1 11 SARDELGVTQF
TRBV18 12 ASSPSLTSYEQY
TRBV28 14 ASSPTDIYLNTEAF
TRBV20-1 12 SAAGTSGTYEQY
TRBV6-5 15 ASSYSIRDRNLREQY
TRBV18 14 ASSPSGTGYFGELF
TRBV19 12 ASEYSGGEQPQH
TRBV20-1 12 SAETGYPYNEQF
TRBV7-3 14 ASSTRLAGGFDEQF
TRBV6-1 12 ASRSGSLYNEQF
TRBV24-1 11 ATSGSGRNEQF
TRBV6-2/TRBV6-3 14 ASSYDQALGGYGYT
TRBV11-2 13 ASSSWGRVQETQY
TRBV10-1 10 ASSDPGNEQF
TRBV4-1 13 ASSRQDSEAYEQY
TRBV2 12 ASRGQGGGSPLH
TRBV30 13 AWSVPGQYNSPLH
TRBV27 13 ASSLSAGTGKGYT
TRBV2 14 ASSEAAGGFVEKLF
TRBV6-2/TRBV6-3 19 ASSYVLMLTRGTVLNTEAF
TRBV18 12 ASSPQVLVNEQF
TRBV6-1 12 ASSYLGLNTEAF
TRBV7-9 10 ASSLPGGKLF
TRBV7-3 14 ASKALGGSREGEQY
TRBV28 13 ASSPGTVLRDIQY
TRBV3-1 13 ASSLGHLTYNEQF
TRBV7-6 12 ASSGSTTNEKLF
TRBV7-3 13 ASSSDGAYNSPLH
TRBV15 11 ATSQAQNTEAF
TRBV28 12 ASLGGSSYNEQF
TRBV10-3 13 AISEHAGGEDTQY